What follows are 29 T cell receptor beta chains derived from one specimen sequenced in a study of T cell repertoires in cytomegalovirus infection. These receptors are not linked to any known antigen. TCRdb fed the reads into MiXCR, producing one record per CDR3 protein. The repertoire holds about 220,000 distinct CDR3 sequences, roughly two fifths seen once, with approximately 60% in the top ten. The sequences come from CD8+ T cells from cultured PBMCs, collected from culture after CMV antigen stimulation. These TCRs come from a human donor in good health (CMV status not recorded). Some clones in this sample may be carry-over from other donors' samples.

This clonotype was picked up one time. This rearrangement joins TRBV10-3 to TRBJ2-2, with 9 bases matching TRBD2. V lost 6 bases to trimming and J lost 2 bases; unmatched junction nucleotides: 4. Germline lookup yields CDR1 ENHRY and CDR2 SYGVKD. The CDR3 is made up of 15 amino acids. For the CDR3, the DNA is TGTGCCATCAGGGATAGCGGGGGAAACACCGGGGAGCTGTTTTTT. Residues: CAIRDSGGNTGELFF.

The chain uses TRBV7-9 and TRBJ2-5, with D tentatively TRBD2 (5 bases). The CDR3 runs to 15 residues. Germline V gene data show CDR1 as SEHNR and CDR2 as FQNEAQ (reference sequence). V shed 4 bases and J shed 4 bases, with 16 bases lying between them. The CDR3 bases are TGTGCCAGCAGCTCTACTCTTCGGGGATCAGAGACCCAGTACTTC. Protein sequence: CASSSTLRGSETQYF.

This chain uses TRBV14 with TRBJ2-3, with 9 bases lining up with TRBD1. Trimming removed 1 base from V and 1 base from J; junction bases left unmatched: 3. CDR3 length: 16 amino acids. CDR1 and CDR2 (germline): SGHDN, FVKESK. In nucleotides, the CDR3 is TGTGCCAGCAGCCAAGCGGGGGACAGGGGCACAGATACGCAGTATTTT. Amino acid sequence: CASSQAGDRGTDTQYF.

This clonotype appeared many times. The DNA of the CDR3 is TGCAGTGCTAGAGCGCGAGGCCCGAGCTCCTATAATTCACCCCTCCACTTT. Translated: CSARARGPSSYNSPLHF. This sequence joins TRBV20-1 and TRBJ1-6, with D unclear. CDR3 length: 17 amino acids. V lost 1 base, J lost 0 bases, and 13 bases lay in between. The germline V gene has CDR1 DFQATT and CDR2 SNEGSKA (reference sequence).

This sequence joins TRBV4-3 and TRBJ2-1; D may match TRBD1 or TRBD2 (5 bases each). The CDR3 is 13 residues long. The germline V and J ends were trimmed by 1 base and 7 bases, with 8 bases remaining between them. Germline V gene lookup returns CDR1 LGHNA and CDR2 YSLEER. The CDR3 nucleotides read TGCGCCAGCAGCCAAGGGGGCGGGAATGAGCAGTTCTTC. Residues: CASSQGGGNEQFF.

This chain connects TRBV2 to TRBJ2-1; possibly TRBD1 for D (5 bases). This CDR3 has 12 amino acids. The germline V gene has CDR1 SNHLY and CDR2 FYNNEI. V lost 10 bases to trimming and J lost 10 bases, with 17 bases between them. DNA for the CDR3: TGTGCCACCCCTTGGGGCGAGGACGAGCAGTTCTTC. It yields the protein CATPWGEDEQFF.

At least ten counts were recorded for this clonotype. V gene TRBV11-2 combines with J gene TRBJ2-7, with D maybe TRBD1 (6 bases). CDR3 length: 15 amino acids. The germline CDR1 and CDR2 sequences are SGHAT and FQNNGV. The V end was cut by 1 base, the J end by 2 bases, with 12 bases between. Here the CDR3 DNA reads TGTGCCAGCAGCTTAGTCTGGGGGCAGACCTACGAGCAGTACTTC. It codes for CASSLVWGQTYEQYF.

The chain joins TRBV4-1 to TRBJ1-4; D gene unclear. Germline loops: CDR1 MGHRA, CDR2 YSYEKL. Trimming removed 1 base from V and 5 bases from J, with 11 bases in between. The CDR3 is made up of 15 amino acids. In DNA, the CDR3 is TGCGCCAGCAGCCAAGTTCTCATCCAAAATGAAAAACTGTTTTTT. It specifies CASSQVLIQNEKLFF.

In its sample, this clonotype was seen many times. The V gene is TRBV20-1, the J gene TRBJ2-3; TRBD1 matches 7 bases. Germline CDR1 DFQATT, CDR2 SNEGSKA (reference sequence). The CDR3 is 16 residues long. V lost 2 bases to trimming and J lost 2 bases; unmatched junction nucleotides: 10. CDR3 region: CSARQGEGLNTDTQYF. The CDR3 nucleotides are TGCAGTGCTAGACAGGGGGAAGGCTTGAACACAGATACGCAGTATTTT.

This clonotype has just a few counts. The gene calls are TRBV6-5 and TRBJ1-1, with D possibly TRBD1 on 5 matching bases. The germline V and J ends were trimmed by 1 base and 3 bases, with 18 bases remaining between them. Per germline, CDR1 MNHEY and CDR2 SVGAGI. The CDR3 consists of 17 residues. In nucleotides, the CDR3 is TGTGCCAGCAGTTACTTTGAAATTGAGGGGCCGGACACTGAAGCTTTCTTT. This encodes CASSYFEIEGPDTEAFF.

This clonotype was counted at least ten times. The V call is TRBV11-1, the J call TRBJ1-1; D perhaps matches TRBD1 (5 bases). The CDR3 covers 13 residues. V was shortened by 1 base and J by 5 bases, with 8 bases between the two germline ends. Germline assignment: CDR1 SGHAT and CDR2 FQDESV (reference sequence). The CDR3 nucleotides read TGTGCCAGCAGCTTAGTCGGGGGAACTGAAGCTTTCTTT. It specifies CASSLVGGTEAFF.

The rearrangement uses TRBV12-3 or TRBV12-4 and TRBJ2-5; no reliable D call. The length of the CDR3 is 12 residues. Trimming removed 6 bases from V and 5 bases from J, with 10 bases in between. CDR3 bases: TGTGCCAGCAGCCACCCCGGGGAGACCCAGTACTTC. Its protein product is CASSHPGETQYF.

This clonotype was found a few times. V usage is TRBV5-1 and J usage is TRBJ2-7; tentative D call: TRBD2 (6 bases). CDR3 length: 13 amino acids. V lost 5 bases, J lost 3 bases, and 12 bases lay in between. Germline assignment: CDR1 SGHRS and CDR2 YFSETQ. The CDR3 loop reads CASRVGEVYEQYF. The DNA of the CDR3 is TGCGCCAGCAGGGTTGGGGAGGTCTACGAGCAGTACTTC.

The CDR3 DNA reads as TGTGCCAGCAGTTTCGGCGGGAGTATCTACAATGAGCAGTTCTTC. Protein sequence: CASSFGGSIYNEQFF. This sequence joins TRBV28 and TRBJ2-1, with TRBD2 matching 7 bases. Germline V CDR1 and CDR2: MDHEN, SYDVKM. V lost 3 bases and J lost 3; bases outside the gene matches: 5. This CDR3 spans 15 amino acids.

This clonotype turned up a few times. The chain carries TRBV11-2 and TRBJ2-7; perhaps TRBD2 as D (6 bases). Per germline, CDR1 SGHAT and CDR2 FQNNGV. CDR3 length equals 15 residues. V was clipped by 1 base and J by 2 bases, with 12 bases between them. DNA for the CDR3: TGTGCCAGCAGCTTAGGTGTACTAGCCACCTACGAGCAGTACTTC. Protein: CASSLGVLATYEQYF.

This rearrangement joins TRBV7-3 to TRBJ2-1, with TRBD2 matching 14 bases. Germline V CDR1 and CDR2: SGHTA, FQGTGA. The ends lost 5 bases at V and 9 bases at J; junction bases unmatched: 3. The CDR3 contains 14 residues. This CDR3 is CASSQGLAGVEQFF. The CDR3 DNA sequence: TGTGCCAGCAGCCAGGGACTAGCGGGAGTTGAGCAGTTCTTC.

In the case of this clonotype: A much larger clone lies one base from this, so it may be a read error. This chain links TRBV7-2 with TRBJ2-1; D is perhaps TRBD2 (7 bases). The CDR3 has 18 residues. V gave up 2 bases and J gave up 1 base, with 18 bases separating them. The germline CDR1 and CDR2 sequences are SGHTA and FQGNSA. The chain's CDR3 is CASSLSSAGAGSYNEQFF. The CDR3 region has the DNA TGTGCCAGCAGCTTAAGTAGCGCGGGGGCAGGGTCCTACAATGAGCAGTTCTTC.

This clonotype has a count of ten or more. The CDR3 nucleotides are TGTGCCAGCAGCGGACAGGGGTTCTCTGGGGCCAACGTCCTGACTTTC. The encoded protein is CASSGQGFSGANVLTF. The chain links TRBV6-1 to TRBJ2-6; 9 bases are a match to TRBD1. This CDR3 comprises 16 residues. V lost 6 bases, J lost 0 bases, and 3 bases stayed unmatched. Germline V lookup: CDR1 MNHNS, CDR2 SASEGT.

This clonotype has only a few counts. The chain recombines TRBV11-2 with TRBJ2-6; no reliable D call. Between the trimmed V and J ends, which lost 5 bases and 0 bases, there was a span of 8 bases. The germline gives CDR1 SGHAT, CDR2 FQNNGV. The CDR3 is made up of 15 amino acids. Here the CDR3 DNA reads TGTGCCAGCAGCACCAGTAGCTCTGGGGCCAACGTCCTGACTTTC. Protein sequence: CASSTSSSGANVLTF.

The CDR3 sequence is CASRPFEGLATNEKLFF. The CDR3 DNA reads as TGTGCCAGCAGGCCGTTTGAGGGCCTCGCAACTAATGAAAAACTGTTTTTT. The J gene is TRBJ1-4, the V gene TRBV6-5, with unresolved D. CDR1 and CDR2 (germline): MNHEY, SVGAGI. There are 17 residues in the CDR3. V lost 6 bases to trimming and J lost 0 bases, with 17 bases between them.

This clonotype has at least ten counts. The J gene is TRBJ2-1, the V gene TRBV7-8; D possibly matches TRBD1 or TRBD2 (5 bases each). The V end was cut by 0 bases, the J end by 4 bases, with 19 bases between. Germline V gene sequence: CDR1 SGHVS, CDR2 FQNEAQ. CDR3 length equals 18 residues. DNA for the CDR3: TGTGCCAGCAGCTTAGCGGGGGTAGGGGCAAGGTATTACAATGAGCAGTTCTTC. Translated: CASSLAGVGARYYNEQFF.

The chain joins TRBV6-8 to TRBJ2-7; no definite D call. V was shortened by 6 bases and J by 3 bases, with 9 bases between the two germline ends. The germline V gene encodes CDR1 MNHGY and CDR2 SAAAGT. This CDR3 contains 12 residues. CDR3 sequence: CASRGLDYEQYF. CDR3 bases: TGTGCCAGCAGAGGGCTAGACTACGAGCAGTACTTC.

This rearrangement joins TRBV27 to TRBJ2-3; 7 bases agree with TRBD2. The J segment lost 0 bases and the V segment lost 7 bases, leaving 7 bases of the junction unmatched. Looked up from germline, CDR1 is MNHEY and CDR2 is SMNVEV (reference sequence). The CDR3 runs 15 residues. The CDR3 nucleotides read TGTGCCAGCAACTGGGGAGGGAGGAGCACAGATACGCAGTATTTT. Protein product: CASNWGGRSTDTQYF.

This clonotype appeared once. The CDR3 loop reads CASSRGGASPTGELFF. In DNA, the CDR3 is TGCGCCAGCAGCAGGGGGGGGGCGTCCCCCACCGGGGAGCTGTTTTTT. The chain is built from TRBV4-1 and TRBJ2-2; maybe TRBD2 (7 bases). The germline V gene encodes CDR1 MGHRA and CDR2 YSYEKL. The CDR3 covers 16 residues. Between the trimmed V and J ends, which lost 5 bases and 4 bases, there was a span of 17 bases.

This clonotype occurred a few times. The chain links TRBV7-9 to TRBJ2-5; 10 nucleotides line up with TRBD2. CDR1 is SEHNR and CDR2 is FQNEAQ in the germline V gene (reference sequence). V shed 1 base, J shed 4 bases, and the junction held 9 bases outside the gene matches. The CDR3 spans 17 residues. Here the CDR3 reads CASSLVHSGGASETQYF. DNA for the CDR3: TGTGCCAGCAGCTTAGTTCACAGCGGGGGGGCTTCAGAGACCCAGTACTTC. Using reference TRBV7-9 and TRBJ2-5 for the parts outside the CDR3, the full variable domain is DTGVSQNPRHKITKRGQNVTFRCDPISEHNRLYWYRQTLGQGPEFLTYFQNEAQLEKSRLLSDRFSAERPKGSFSTLEIQRTEQGDSAMYLCASSLVHSGGASETQYFGPGTRLLVL.

The chain employs TRBV20-1 and TRBJ2-1; perhaps TRBD2 as D (6 bases). The V gene's germline CDR1 is DFQATT and CDR2 SNEGSKA (reference sequence). The CDR3 has 13 amino acids. V gave up 3 bases and J gave up 3 bases, with 9 bases separating them. CDR3 region: CSASKDYYNEQFF. CDR3 sequence (DNA): TGCAGTGCTAGTAAGGACTACTACAATGAGCAGTTCTTC.

This clonotype was seen more than once but under ten times. The CDR3 sequence: CASSETSGRTYVNNEQFF. In DNA, the CDR3 is TGTGCCAGCTCTGAGACTAGCGGGAGGACCTATGTTAACAATGAGCAGTTCTTC. This chain joins TRBV12-3 or TRBV12-4 and TRBJ2-1, with 13 bases lining up with TRBD2. V shed 8 bases, J shed 5 bases, and the junction held 15 bases outside the gene matches. The CDR3 extends over 18 amino acids.

This clonotype turned up a few times. V and J are TRBV27 and TRBJ2-7, with TRBD2 identical over 7 bases. V gave up 0 bases and J gave up 4 bases; unmatched junction bases: 9. The CDR3 extends over 16 amino acids. Germline V gene lookup returns CDR1 MNHEY and CDR2 SMNVEV (reference sequence). CDR3 in DNA: TGTGCCAGCAGTTTATCGTGGACTAGTTGGCAATACGAGCAGTACTTC. Its translation is CASSLSWTSWQYEQYF.

In its sample, this clonotype was seen a few times. This chain connects TRBV7-8 to TRBJ2-5, with 9 bases aligning to TRBD2. CDR1 is SGHVS and CDR2 is FQNEAQ in the germline V gene. The CDR3 is made up of 18 amino acids. J lost 1 base, V lost 2 bases, and 11 bases had no gene match. The CDR3 bases are TGTGCCAGCAGCTTAAGGCCCCTAGCGGGACCCCTCCAAGAGACCCAGTACTTC. As protein: CASSLRPLAGPLQETQYF.